This T cell receptor (beta chain) stems from a study of cytomegalovirus exposure and HLA in healthy donors. About the study: In terms of ancestry, the Caucasian-associated cluster contained more than 65% of the roughly 400 genotyped donors.

The CDR3 runs to 16 residues. The junction had 6 bases not matched to a gene; V was cut back by 3 bases and J by 5 bases. Germline V CDR1 and CDR2: SEHNR, FQNEAQ (reference sequence). Overall study results and limits: Generally TCR sequences proved uncommon, though certain public TCRs appeared in numerous donors.

It was with 60 Vbeta and 13 Jbeta primers that the PCR ran. Authors' methods: In a later analysis, the count reached tens of millions of unique TCR beta chains, with around 11 million shared. Profiling relied on immunoSEQ multiplex PCR, and the TCRdb table lists in-frame clones only, not all of them. V and J calls and clone size are those listed in that table; D and trimming were worked out from the DNA. This sample carries 100,000 to 150,000 clones, about 80% of them seen once, and the ten largest clones take more than 2.5%. About this clone itself: Its antigen is not identified.

The rearrangement uses TRBV7-9 and TRBJ2-2; 10 bases align to TRBD1. The source of this sequence is a woman aged 50 to 65 in good health and CMV-seronegative. Sequenced sample: PBMCs. The CDR3 region is CASSFDTGQGTGELFF. CDR3 DNA sequence: TGTGCCAGCAGCTTCGACACGGGACAGGGGACCGGGGAGCTGTTTTTT.